Sequencing of this T cell receptor beta chain was carried out in a study of blood T cell repertoires in COVID-19. Looking at the study overall: T cells, B-cell-depleted T cells, or PBMCs supplied cDNA or gDNA.

Assay used: immunoSEQ multiplex PCR; TCRdb lists only in-frame clones, some missing. The sample yields about 180,000 clones, 70% to 90% seen once. The CDR3 sequence is 14 residues long. Germline-derived CDR1 and CDR2 are SGHDT and YYEEEE. The junction had 5 bases not matched to a gene; V was cut back by 5 bases and J by 2 bases. The source of this sequence is a man aged 18 to 29 who had recovered from COVID-19. This chain connects TRBV5-6 to TRBJ2-7, with 9 bases that match TRBD1. Sequences were obtained from peripheral blood. CDR3 amino acids: CASSSWDRAYEQYF. The DNA for the CDR3 is TGTGCCAGCAGTTCTTGGGACAGGGCCTACGAGCAGTACTTC.